This T cell receptor (beta chain) derives from a study of PD-1 blockade in classical Hodgkin lymphoma. A remark on this clone: Its antigen is unknown.

Study conclusions and caveats: Diversity in CD4+ TCRs, unlike that measured in CD8+ TCRs, had risen significantly by C4D1. Complete responders entered with baseline diversity on par with newly diagnosed patients, the results showed.

This CDR3 region has 16 residues. CDR1 and CDR2 from the germline V gene are MGHRA and YSYEKL. The trim removed 2 bases at V and 6 bases at J, leaving 11 bases unmatched. Produced via immunoSEQ multiplex PCR; TCRdb's table is partial and in-frame only. The sample lists 20,000 or so clones; roughly 83% were seen once. The time point: cycle 4 day 1 (C4D1), after 6 weeks of nivolumab. Every patient had relapsed following autologous stem cell transplantation, and cohorts differed in brentuximab vedotin exposure. The authors purified CD4+ T cells from thawed PBMCs by magnetic negative selection. Reported best responses ranged across complete response, partial response or progressive disease.

Sample: CD4+ T cells from blood, taken before the fourth cycle of nivolumab. This sequence joins TRBV4-1 and TRBJ2-3, with TRBD2 matching over 7 bases. This receptor was taken from a human donor with classical Hodgkin lymphoma. CDR3 DNA: TGCGCCAGCAGCCAAAGCAGGGTCTGGGAGGGCGATACGCAGTATTTT. It is translated as CASSQSRVWEGDTQYF.